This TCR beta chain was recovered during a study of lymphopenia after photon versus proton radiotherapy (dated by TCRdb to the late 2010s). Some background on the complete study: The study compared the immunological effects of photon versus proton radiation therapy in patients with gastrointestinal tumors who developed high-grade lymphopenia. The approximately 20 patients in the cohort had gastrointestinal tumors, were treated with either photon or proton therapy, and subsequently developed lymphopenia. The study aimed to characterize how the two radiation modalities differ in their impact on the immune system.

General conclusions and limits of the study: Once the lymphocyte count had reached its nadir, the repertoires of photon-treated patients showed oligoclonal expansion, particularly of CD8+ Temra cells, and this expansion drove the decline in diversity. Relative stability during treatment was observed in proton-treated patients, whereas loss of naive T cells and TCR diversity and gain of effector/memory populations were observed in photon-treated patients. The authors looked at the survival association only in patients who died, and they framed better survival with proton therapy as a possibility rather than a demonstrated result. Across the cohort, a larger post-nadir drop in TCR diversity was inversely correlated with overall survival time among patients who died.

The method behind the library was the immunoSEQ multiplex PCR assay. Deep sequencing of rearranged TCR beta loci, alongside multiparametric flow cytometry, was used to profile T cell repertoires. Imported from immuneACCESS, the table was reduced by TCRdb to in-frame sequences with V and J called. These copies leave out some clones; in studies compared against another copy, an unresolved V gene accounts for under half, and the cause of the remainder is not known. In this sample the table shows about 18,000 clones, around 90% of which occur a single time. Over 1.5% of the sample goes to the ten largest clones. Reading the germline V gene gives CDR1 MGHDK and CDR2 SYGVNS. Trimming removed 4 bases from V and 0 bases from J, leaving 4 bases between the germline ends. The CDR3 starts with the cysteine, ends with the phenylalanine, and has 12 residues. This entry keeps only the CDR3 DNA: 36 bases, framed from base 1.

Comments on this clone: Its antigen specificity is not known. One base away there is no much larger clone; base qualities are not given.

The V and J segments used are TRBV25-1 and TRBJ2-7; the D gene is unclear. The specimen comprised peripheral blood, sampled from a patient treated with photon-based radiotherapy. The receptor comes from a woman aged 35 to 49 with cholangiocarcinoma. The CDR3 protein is CASSVSSYEQYF. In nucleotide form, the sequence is TGTGCCAGCAGTGTAAGCTCCTACGAGCAGTACTTC.